A single sample gave rise to the 3 T cell receptor beta chains below, sequenced in a study of CD8 T cells in ankylosing spondylitis. TCRdb fed the 5' RACE reads into MiXCR, producing one record per CDR3 protein. The sample holds roughly 200,000 distinct CDR3 sequences, roughly 25% seen once. The sequenced material came from blood, either unsorted or a sorted T cell fraction (not recorded which). Source of these receptors: a male donor with ankylosing spondylitis or in good health (not recorded which).

Regarding this clonotype: An end of the junction differs from the germline gene, which may be a read error. The chain combines TRBV3-1 with TRBJ2-1; 9 nucleotides agree with TRBD2. CDR1 is LGHDT, CDR2 YNNKEL, per germline (reference sequence). The CDR3 is 18 residues long. The chain's CDR3 is CTSSHRVSGRGSYNEQFF. The CDR3, as DNA: TGTACCAGCAGCCACAGGGTTAGCGGGAGAGGTTCCTACAATGAGCAGTTCTTC.

This clonotype was recorded at least ten times. The V gene is TRBV15, the J gene TRBJ2-5; 8 nucleotides line up with TRBD1. Germline CDR1 LNHNV, CDR2 YYDKDF (reference sequence). This CDR3 has 14 amino acids. The ends lost 2 bases at V and 5 bases at J; junction bases unmatched: 4. The CDR3 protein is CATSRQGAFETQYF. In DNA, the CDR3 is TGTGCCACCAGCAGACAGGGGGCATTCGAGACCCAGTACTTC. The complete variable domain, with remaining parts taken from reference TRBV15 and TRBJ2-5, reads DAMVIQNPRYQVTQFGKPVTLSCSQTLNHNVMYWYQQKSSQAPKLLFHYYDKDFNNEADTPDNFQSRRPNTSFCFLDIRSPGLGDTAMYLCATSRQGAFETQYFGPGTRLLVL.

This chain joins TRBV5-5 and TRBJ1-1, with D uncertain. V lost 1 base and J lost 1, with 11 bases in between. The CDR3 is made up of 15 amino acids. Looked up from germline, CDR1 is SGHKS and CDR2 is YYEKEE (reference sequence). The CDR3 sequence is CASSLWLGGNTEAFF. The CDR3 DNA is TGTGCCAGCAGCTTGTGGCTGGGAGGGAACACTGAAGCTTTCTTT.